This T cell receptor beta chain originates from a study of CD4 T cells in relation to SARS-CoV-2 and coronaviruses (dated by TCRdb to the early 2020s). In the study overall: In the ViraFEST assay, PBMCs were cultured with antigen for 10 days, after which TCR beta CDR3s were sequenced to identify antigen-specific clonal expansions. An HIV-1 Nef peptide pool or a culture without peptide was used as the negative reference condition. HLA restriction was mapped for shared crossreactive spike epitopes using patient-derived lymphoblastoid cell lines. Memory CD4+ T cell crossreactivity between SARS-CoV-2 and common cold coronavirus spike proteins was assessed at the TCR clonotype level in the study. The Adaptive Biotechnologies TCR-sequencing kit was used for samples from three pre-COVID donors and for the naive versus memory experiments, whereas the other data were Illumina-based. Expansion assays from other donors in the study were sequenced with a different, Illumina-based TCR-beta assay.

Trimming takes 0 bases from V and 0 bases from J, and the germline ends sit 7 bases apart. CDR3 length: 15 amino acids, cysteine to phenylalanine. Just CDR3 DNA is preserved here, 45 bases in frame from base 1. CDR1 and CDR2, looked up from the germline V gene, are SGDLS and YYNGEE. CD4+ T cells from unexposed donors were collected before the COVID-19 pandemic (2011-2018). After approximately eleven days of culture, CD4+ T cells were isolated with the EasySep CD4+ T cell isolation kit. Unexposed donor CD4+ T cells were tested for reactivity to SARS-CoV-2 S and N and four common cold coronavirus spike pools, as cell number allowed. Each well received two million PBMCs, cultured in IMDM supplemented with about 4.5% human AB serum and roughly 10 IU/ml IL-2. Half of the culture medium was replaced with fresh IL-2-containing medium on days 3 and 7. Each peptide culture condition was generally run in triplicate replicate wells. Leukapheresis product for the unexposed donors was bought commercially. PBMCs were isolated from leukapheresis product or whole blood by Ficoll-Paque PLUS gradient centrifugation. PBMCs were either cryopreserved at -140 degrees C or used fresh in the expansion assay. The QIAamp Micro DNA Kit was used to extract genomic DNA from the CD4+ T cells.

What the authors observed across the whole study: Small numbers of patients and of tested TCRs limited the study. Crossreactive clones showed significantly weaker SARS-CoV-2-driven expansion than monoreactive clones, consistent with antigenic imprinting. Pre-pandemic and post-infection samples were not both contributed by any donor, so tracing of the source of pre-existing responses was limited. Roughly 70% of donors had memory CD4+ clonotypes that crossrecognized SARS-CoV-2 and at least one common cold coronavirus spike. Crossreactivity analysis was centred on spike protein, so crossreactivity against other viral proteins was not assessed.

The library was obtained by the immunoSEQ multiplex PCR assay. Regarding the original processing steps: During preprocessing, nonproductive sequences were discarded, as were any CDR3s that did not begin with C, did not end with F or W, or were shorter than 7 amino acids. Antigen-specific clonotypes were called with the MANAFEST web app on the basis of expansion relative to the reference and to other culture wells. To be counted as positive, a clone had to show significant expansion compared with the reference culture, at an FDR below 0.05, in 2 of 3 replicate wells. A further requirement for positive clones was significant expansion compared with all other tandem wells, along with an odds ratio above 5. Pairwise Levenshtein distance, computed with the stringdist R package after three terminal residues were trimmed from each end, was used as the measure of CDR3 homology. TCRdb retrieved this table from immuneACCESS and kept in-frame rearrangements only. Not all clones are present; in checked studies, unresolved V genes account for under half, and no reason is known for the remainder. That table furnishes V, J and clone size, whereas the DNA furnished D and trimming. The sample includes about 16,000 clones, with approximately 80% observed a single time. The ten largest clonotypes hold roughly a sixth of the sample.

A word on this clone: Its target antigen remains unknown. No much larger clone exists at a distance of one base, and base qualities are not known.

The sample taken for sequencing was CD4+ T cells from PBMCs, cultured in vitro. The chain is assembled from TRBV9 and TRBJ2-4, with TRBD1 tentatively as D gene (6 bases match). This TCR was recovered from a human donor in good health. The CDR3 in this case is CASSVGTVAKNIQYF. Read as DNA, the sequence is TGTGCCAGCAGCGTAGGGACAGTAGCCAAAAACATTCAGTACTTC.